Sequencing of this T cell receptor (beta chain) was carried out in a study of T cell changes during pregnancy in multiple sclerosis. Profiling relied on immunoSEQ multiplex PCR, and the TCRdb table lists in-frame clones only, not all of them. The table has approximately 49,000 clones, approximately 88% seen once. V lost 6 bases to trimming and J lost 2 bases; unmatched junction nucleotides: 7. Germline lookup yields CDR1 SGHRS and CDR2 YFSETQ. This CDR3 contains 15 residues. Source: CD4+ T cells from peripheral blood mononuclear cells, taken in the second trimester of pregnancy. This rearrangement joins TRBV5-1 to TRBJ2-3; 9 positions match TRBD1. This receptor was taken from a female donor with multiple sclerosis, enrolled in a pregnancy study. CDR3: CASKMTGGITDTQYF. In nucleotides, the CDR3 is TGCGCCAGCAAAATGACAGGGGGTATCACAGATACGCAGTATTTT.